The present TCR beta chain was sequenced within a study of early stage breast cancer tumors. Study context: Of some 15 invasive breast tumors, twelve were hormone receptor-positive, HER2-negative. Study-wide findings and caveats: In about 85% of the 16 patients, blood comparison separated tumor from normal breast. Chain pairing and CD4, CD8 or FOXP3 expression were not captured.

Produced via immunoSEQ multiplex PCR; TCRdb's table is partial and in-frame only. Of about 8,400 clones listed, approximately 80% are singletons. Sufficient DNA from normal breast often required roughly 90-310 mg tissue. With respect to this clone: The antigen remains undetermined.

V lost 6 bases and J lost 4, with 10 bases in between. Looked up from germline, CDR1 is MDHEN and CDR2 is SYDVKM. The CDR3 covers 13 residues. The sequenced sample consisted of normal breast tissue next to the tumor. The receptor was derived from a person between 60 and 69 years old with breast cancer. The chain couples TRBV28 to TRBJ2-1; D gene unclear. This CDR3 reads CASSSDVYNEQFF. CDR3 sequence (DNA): TGTGCCAGCAGCTCAGACGTTTACAATGAGCAGTTCTTC.